This T cell receptor (beta chain) comes out of a study of shared clonotypes between healthy human individuals. About the research overall: Three CD4 naive, three CD4 memory, two CD8 naive and one CD8 memory plate were used per donor.

Terminally differentiated effector memory CD45RA+ cells were excluded from the naive CD8 cells, which were CD45RO-negative and positively selected for CCR7. Healthy adults negative for HIV, lacking recent acute infections or vaccinations, served as donors. Broader study findings: Shared clonotypes: about 4.6% naive CD4, under 4% naive CD8, about 2.5% memory CD4, under 0.45% memory CD8. Genetic and exposure-history diversity was limited by the few donors.

The repertoire was sequenced with immunoSEQ multiplex PCR; TCRdb's copy has only in-frame clones and lacks some. The table shows around 1.9 million clones, with roughly 95% occurring only once. This clone came up once. What it binds is not known. The clonotype was recovered from a man younger than 35 in good health. Some clones in this sample may be carry-over from other donors' samples. Sample: naive CD8+ T cells from PBMCs.

CDR3: CASSPPFGALEGKNIQYF. CDR3 DNA sequence: TGTGCCAGCTCACCACCGTTTGGCGCATTAGAGGGCAAAAACATTCAGTACTTC. This chain uses TRBV18 with TRBJ2-4; maybe TRBD2 (5 bases). This CDR3 spans 18 amino acids. Germline V gene lookup returns CDR1 KGHSH and CDR2 LQKENI. Trimming shortened V by 0 bases and J by 3 bases, and 18 bases separated the two germline ends.